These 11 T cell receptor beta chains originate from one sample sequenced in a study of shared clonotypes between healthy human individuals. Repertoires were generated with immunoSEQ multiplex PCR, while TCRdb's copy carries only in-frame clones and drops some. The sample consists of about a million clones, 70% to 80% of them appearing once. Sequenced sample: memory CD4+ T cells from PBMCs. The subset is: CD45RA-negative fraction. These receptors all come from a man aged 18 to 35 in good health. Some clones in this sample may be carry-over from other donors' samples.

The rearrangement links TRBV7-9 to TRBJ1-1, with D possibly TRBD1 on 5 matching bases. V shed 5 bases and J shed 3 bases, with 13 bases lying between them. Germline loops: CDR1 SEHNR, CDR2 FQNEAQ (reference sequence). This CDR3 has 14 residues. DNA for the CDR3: TGTGCCAGCAGCCTTCAGGGAGAGCACACTGAAGCTTTCTTT. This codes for CASSLQGEHTEAFF.

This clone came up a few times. The CDR3, as DNA: TGCGCCAGCAGCCCCGGGACAGCGAATCAGCCCCAGCATTTT. This encodes CASSPGTANQPQHF. The V gene is TRBV5-1, the J gene TRBJ1-5; the match to TRBD1 covers 7 bases. V was clipped by 4 bases and J by 4 bases; unmatched bases: 5. This CDR3 region has 14 residues. Germline V CDR1 and CDR2: SGHRS, YFSETQ.

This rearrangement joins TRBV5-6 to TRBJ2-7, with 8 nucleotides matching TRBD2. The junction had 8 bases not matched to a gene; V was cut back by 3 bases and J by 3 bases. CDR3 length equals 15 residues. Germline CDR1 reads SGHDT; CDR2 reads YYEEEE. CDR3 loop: CASSSTSGWGYEQYF. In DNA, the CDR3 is TGTGCCAGCAGCTCAACTAGCGGTTGGGGCTACGAGCAGTACTTC.

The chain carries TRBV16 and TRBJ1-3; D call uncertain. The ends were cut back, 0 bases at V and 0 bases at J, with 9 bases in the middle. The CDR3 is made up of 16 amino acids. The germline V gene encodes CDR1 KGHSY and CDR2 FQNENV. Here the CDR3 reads CASSQSGYSSGNTIYF. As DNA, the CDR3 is TGTGCCAGCAGCCAATCAGGGTACAGCTCTGGAAACACCATATATTTT.

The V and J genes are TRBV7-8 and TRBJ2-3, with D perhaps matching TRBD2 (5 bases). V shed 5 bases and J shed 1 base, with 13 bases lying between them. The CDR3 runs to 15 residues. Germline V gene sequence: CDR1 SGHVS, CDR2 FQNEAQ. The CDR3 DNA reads TGTGCCAGCAGCATACTAGGCCCAGGCACAGATACGCAGTATTTT. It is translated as CASSILGPGTDTQYF.

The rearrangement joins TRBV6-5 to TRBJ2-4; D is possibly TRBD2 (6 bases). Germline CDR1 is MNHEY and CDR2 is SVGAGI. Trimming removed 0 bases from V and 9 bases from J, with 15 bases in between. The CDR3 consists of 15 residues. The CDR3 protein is CASSYSVGRRGIQYF. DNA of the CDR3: TGTGCCAGCAGTTACTCCGTGGGCAGGAGGGGCATTCAGTACTTC.

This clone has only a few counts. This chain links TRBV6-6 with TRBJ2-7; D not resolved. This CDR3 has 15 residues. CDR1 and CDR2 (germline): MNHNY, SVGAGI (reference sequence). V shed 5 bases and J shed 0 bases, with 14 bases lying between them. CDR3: CASSAAKESSYEQYF. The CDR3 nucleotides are TGTGCCAGCAGTGCCGCCAAAGAAAGCTCCTACGAGCAGTACTTC.

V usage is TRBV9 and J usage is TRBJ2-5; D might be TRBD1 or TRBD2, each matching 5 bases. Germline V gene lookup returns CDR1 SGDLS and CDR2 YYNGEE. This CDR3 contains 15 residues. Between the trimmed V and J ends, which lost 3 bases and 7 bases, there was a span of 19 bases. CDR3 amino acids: CASSDGDQLIVTQYF. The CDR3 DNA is TGTGCCAGCAGCGACGGGGACCAACTTATAGTGACCCAGTACTTC.

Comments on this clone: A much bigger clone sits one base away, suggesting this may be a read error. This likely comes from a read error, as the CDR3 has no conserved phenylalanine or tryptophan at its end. CDR3 region: CASRVVGTNYGYTS. DNA for the CDR3: TGTGCCAGTAGAGTGGTCGGGACCAACTATGGCTACACCTCC. V gene TRBV19 combines with J gene TRBJ1-2; D might be TRBD1 (5 bases). CDR3 length: 14 amino acids. CDR1 and CDR2 from the germline V gene are LNHDA and SQIVND (reference sequence). V was clipped by 6 bases and J by 2 bases, with 13 bases between them.

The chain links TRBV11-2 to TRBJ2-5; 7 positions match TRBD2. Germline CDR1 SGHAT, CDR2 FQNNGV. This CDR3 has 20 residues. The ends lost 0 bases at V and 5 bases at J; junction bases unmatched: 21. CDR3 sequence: CASSLEGGVATQNAGETQYF. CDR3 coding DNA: TGTGCCAGCAGCTTAGAGGGAGGGGTAGCGACCCAAAATGCGGGGGAGACCCAGTACTTC.

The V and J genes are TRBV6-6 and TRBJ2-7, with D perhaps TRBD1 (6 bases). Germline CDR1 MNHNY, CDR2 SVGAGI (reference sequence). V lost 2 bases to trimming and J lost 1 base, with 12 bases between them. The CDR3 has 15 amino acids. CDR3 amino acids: CASSYVGTQSYEQYF. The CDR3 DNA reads TGTGCCAGCAGTTACGTCGGGACACAATCCTACGAGCAGTACTTC.